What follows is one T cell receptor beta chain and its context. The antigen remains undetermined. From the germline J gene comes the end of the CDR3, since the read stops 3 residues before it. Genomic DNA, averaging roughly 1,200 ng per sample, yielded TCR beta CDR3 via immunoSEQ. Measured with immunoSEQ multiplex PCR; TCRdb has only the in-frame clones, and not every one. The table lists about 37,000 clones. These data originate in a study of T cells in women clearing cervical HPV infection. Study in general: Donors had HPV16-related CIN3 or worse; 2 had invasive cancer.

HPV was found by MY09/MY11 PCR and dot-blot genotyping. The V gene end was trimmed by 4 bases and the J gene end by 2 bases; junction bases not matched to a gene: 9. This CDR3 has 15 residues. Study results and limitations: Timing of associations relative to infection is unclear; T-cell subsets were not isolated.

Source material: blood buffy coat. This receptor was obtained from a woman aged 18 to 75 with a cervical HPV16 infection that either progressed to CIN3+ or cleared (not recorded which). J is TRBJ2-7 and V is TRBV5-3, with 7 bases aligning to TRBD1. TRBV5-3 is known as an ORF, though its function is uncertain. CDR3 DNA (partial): TGTGCCAGAAGCCCCGGGACAGACTGTGCCTACGAG. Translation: CARSPGTDCAYE. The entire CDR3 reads CARSPGTDCAYEQYF.